The 22 T cell receptor beta chains listed next were all sequenced from one sample in a study of T cell repertoires in cytomegalovirus infection (dated by TCRdb to about 2019). The meaning of the sample's treatment or condition label: in vitro stimulation with specific CMV peptide epitopes to enrich CMV-specific T cells. The antigens for these receptors are not known. The reads were generated on an Illumina HiSeq 1500. TCRdb trimmed the raw reads at Q25, called clones with MiXCR and kept productive beta chains. Each CDR3 protein appears once, grouped with its most common genes and DNA. The sample yields approximately 730,000 distinct CDR3 sequences; around 32% were counted once. 15% to 20% of the sample goes to the ten largest clones. This sample comprised cultured PBMCs, obtained from culture after CMV antigen stimulation. These receptors came from a human donor in good health (CMV status not recorded). Some clones in this sample may be carry-over from other donors' samples.

This clonotype occurred a few times. This chain links TRBV11-2 with TRBJ2-4; D tentatively fits TRBD1 or TRBD2 (7 bases each). Germline V lookup: CDR1 SGHAT, CDR2 FQNNGV. The V and J ends lost 3 bases and 2 bases respectively, with 20 bases between them. CDR3 size: 18 residues. In DNA, the CDR3 is TGTGCCAGCAGCTTGGGTAGGGGGAGGGGGCTGACCAAAAACATTCAGTACTTC. It translates to CASSLGRGRGLTKNIQYF.

There are a few counts of this clonotype. This chain uses TRBV19 with TRBJ2-6; no firm D call. Trimming took off 6 bases at V and 3 bases at J, with 9 bases between the two ends. The germline V gene has CDR1 LNHDA and CDR2 SQIVND (reference sequence). The CDR3 loop spans 14 amino acids. The CDR3, as DNA: TGTGCCAGTAGCAAGCTCGTTGGGGCCAACGTCCTGACTTTC. It encodes CASSKLVGANVLTF.

The chain carries TRBV12-3 or TRBV12-4 and TRBJ2-7, with no clear D. V lost 6 bases, J lost 5 bases, and 20 bases lay in between. The CDR3 spans 15 residues. This chain's CDR3 is CASRYSGSVYDEQYF. The CDR3 bases are TGTGCCAGCAGGTATTCCGGGTCGGTTTACGACGAGCAGTACTTC.

This clonotype has just one count. The chain carries TRBV11-2 and TRBJ2-1; TRBD2 might be the D (7 bases). Germline V CDR1 and CDR2: SGHAT, FQNNGV. V was cut by 5 bases and J by 7 bases, with 33 bases left in between. The CDR3 covers 20 residues. As DNA, the CDR3 is TGTGCCAGCAGCCCGCGGGGAGGGGGAAGTCGAGGTATACAAATTAATGAGCAGTTCTTC. It yields the protein CASSPRGGGSRGIQINEQFF.

The rearrangement uses TRBV27 and TRBJ2-5; D gene uncertain. The germline gives CDR1 MNHEY, CDR2 SMNVEV (reference sequence). The V and J ends lost 3 bases and 5 bases respectively, with 16 bases between them. CDR3 length: 15 residues. CDR3: CASSFLDGQLETQYF. Written as DNA, the CDR3 is TGTGCCAGCAGTTTTCTGGATGGGCAGCTGGAGACCCAGTACTTC.

The chain recombines TRBV11-1 with TRBJ2-1; D is perhaps TRBD2 (6 bases). The CDR3 consists of 17 residues. Germline CDR1 SGHAT, CDR2 FQDESV (reference sequence). Trimming took off 5 bases at V and 8 bases at J, with 25 bases between the two ends. The CDR3 region has the DNA TGTGCCAGCAGCAGCTTAGAAGGGACTCGGCTTGATCATGAGCAGTTCTTC. Its protein is CASSSLEGTRLDHEQFF.

This rearrangement joins TRBV20-1 to TRBJ1-2; D gene unclear. Trimming removed 5 bases from V and 0 bases from J, with 16 bases in between. CDR3 length: 15 residues. Germline values: CDR1 DFQATT, CDR2 SNEGSKA (reference sequence). The CDR3 here is CSAPPPGRTNYGYTF. DNA for the CDR3: TGCAGTGCTCCCCCCCCGGGCCGAACTAACTATGGCTACACCTTC.

V usage is TRBV6-2 or TRBV6-3 and J usage is TRBJ2-7; possibly TRBD1 for D (5 bases). V lost 5 bases and J 2 bases, leaving 13 bases between the germline ends. From germline, CDR1 is MNHEY and CDR2 SVGEGT. The CDR3 has 14 amino acids. DNA of the CDR3: TGTGCCAGCAGTAGGGGTGTCTTAACCTACGAGCAGTACTTC. It translates to CASSRGVLTYEQYF.

The CDR3 reads CASRQLRAGELFF. In DNA, the CDR3 is TGTGCCAGCAGACAGCTCAGGGCCGGGGAGCTGTTTTTT. The rearrangement links TRBV6-2 or TRBV6-3 to TRBJ2-2; D possibly corresponds to TRBD1 (5 bases). CDR1 and CDR2 (germline): MNHEY, SVGEGT. This CDR3 has 13 amino acids. Trimming removed 6 bases from V and 6 bases from J, with 11 bases in between.

This clonotype has ten or more counts. This rearrangement joins TRBV7-8 to TRBJ2-7; possible D gene TRBD1, 6 bases. Germline CDR1 and CDR2: SGHVS and FQNEAQ. Trimming took off 0 bases at V and 9 bases at J, with 9 bases between the two ends. This CDR3 is built from 12 residues. As DNA, the CDR3 is TGTGCCAGCAGCTTAGCCCAGGGGTGGCAGTACTTC. This translates into CASSLAQGWQYF.

The chain joins TRBV19 to TRBJ2-1; no definite D call. The CDR3 runs to 11 residues. V was pared by 8 bases and J by 8 bases, with 10 bases between. The V gene's germline CDR1 is LNHDA and CDR2 SQIVND (reference sequence). The CDR3 spells CASATQDEQFF. In DNA, the CDR3 is TGTGCCAGTGCTACCCAGGATGAGCAGTTCTTC.

The chain links TRBV28 to TRBJ2-5, with D perhaps given as TRBD1 or TRBD2 (6 bases each). The CDR3 consists of 14 residues. Looked up from germline, CDR1 is MDHEN and CDR2 is SYDVKM. V lost 5 bases and J 6 bases, leaving 16 bases between the germline ends. CDR3: CASSSLGGAQTQYF. DNA of the CDR3: TGTGCCAGCAGTAGTCTCGGGGGCGCCCAGACCCAGTACTTC. Looking up the rest from reference TRBV28 and TRBJ2-5 gives the full variable domain: DVKVTQSSRYLVKRTGEKVFLECVQDMDHENMFWYRQDPGLGLRLIYFSYDVKMKEKGDIPEGYSVSREKKERFSLILESASTNQTSMYLCASSSLGGAQTQYFGPGTRLLVL.

This sequence joins TRBV20-1 and TRBJ1-1, with 10 nucleotides matching TRBD1. There are 11 residues in the CDR3. The J segment lost 13 bases and the V segment lost 2 bases, leaving 4 bases of the junction unmatched. Germline V gives CDR1 DFQATT, CDR2 SNEGSKA (reference sequence). CDR3 nucleotide sequence: TGCAGTGCTAGATTGGGACAGGGGCTTTTCTTT. Protein product: CSARLGQGLFF.

V usage is TRBV7-2 and J usage is TRBJ2-3; D gene uncertain. The CDR3 extends over 12 amino acids. Germline lookup yields CDR1 SGHTA and CDR2 FQGNSA. Trimming stripped 7 bases from V and 5 bases from J, with 10 bases between. The CDR3 region is CASNPTGDTQYF. The CDR3 coding sequence is TGTGCCAGCAACCCAACTGGAGATACGCAGTATTTT.

This clonotype was seen a handful of times. The CDR3 sequence: CSARDLGRDNSPLHF. Written as DNA, the CDR3 is TGCAGTGCTAGAGATCTAGGACGTGATAATTCACCCCTCCACTTT. This chain joins TRBV20-1 and TRBJ1-6, with D hard to call. CDR3 size: 15 residues. The V end was cut by 0 bases, the J end by 5 bases, with 11 bases between. Germline V gives CDR1 DFQATT, CDR2 SNEGSKA (reference sequence).

V usage is TRBV12-3 or TRBV12-4 and J usage is TRBJ2-6; D not certain. Trimming cost V 3 bases and J 4 bases, with 13 bases left between them. The CDR3 runs to 16 residues. The CDR3 DNA is TGTGCCAGCAGTTTCGCAGTCCCCTCAGGGGCCAACGTCCTGACTTTC. Its translation: CASSFAVPSGANVLTF.

This clonotype was counted a few times. The rearrangement uses TRBV7-9 and TRBJ1-1; D remains unclear. The CDR3 runs to 13 residues. Looked up from germline, CDR1 is SEHNR and CDR2 is FQNEAQ (reference sequence). V shed 6 bases and J shed 5 bases, with 13 bases lying between them. CDR3 region: CASRGDIWTEAFF. The CDR3 DNA sequence: TGTGCCAGCAGGGGAGATATTTGGACTGAAGCTTTCTTT.

This clonotype was detected many times. The chain joins TRBV7-8 to TRBJ2-1, with D unresolved. Germline V CDR1 and CDR2: SGHVS, FQNEAQ. The V end was cut by 5 bases, the J end by 9 bases, with 11 bases between. This CDR3 spans 12 amino acids. The CDR3 DNA follows: TGTGCCAGCAGCCCCGTTAGGGTTGAGCAGTTCTTC. Translating it yields CASSPVRVEQFF.

This clonotype was seen at least ten times. This chain joins TRBV7-2 and TRBJ2-1; tentative D call: TRBD1 (6 bases). This CDR3 contains 15 residues. V dropped 5 bases and J dropped 6 bases, with 17 bases sitting between them. Per the germline V gene, CDR1 is SGHTA and CDR2 is FQGNSA. The DNA of the CDR3 is TGTGCCAGCAGCCAGGGGCTTCGAATGGTCAATGAGCAGTTCTTC. Its translation: CASSQGLRMVNEQFF.

The V and J genes are TRBV27 and TRBJ2-4, with 7 bases aligning to TRBD2. The CDR3 length is 15 residues. The junction had 6 bases not matched to a gene; V was cut back by 6 bases and J by 1 base. CDR1 MNHEY and CDR2 SMNVEV come from the germline V gene (reference sequence). The CDR3 reads CASSKMGGAKNIQYF. The CDR3, as DNA: TGTGCCAGCAGCAAAATGGGAGGGGCCAAAAACATTCAGTACTTC.

In its sample, this clonotype was seen a few times. V and J are TRBV12-3 or TRBV12-4 and TRBJ1-2; no definite D call. Trimming stripped 3 bases from V and 9 bases from J, with 11 bases between. The CDR3 covers 12 residues. In DNA, the CDR3 is TGTGCCAGCAGTTTTTCCGAGAGTAGCTACACCTTC. This translates into CASSFSESSYTF.

The V and J genes are TRBV29-1 and TRBJ1-3; D call uncertain. Trimming left V 6 bases short and J 4 bases short, with 22 bases between. The germline CDR1 and CDR2 sequences are SQVTM and ANQGSEA. This CDR3 region has 16 residues. The chain's CDR3 is CSVSAPGKGSGNTIYF. The CDR3 bases are TGCAGCGTCTCCGCTCCGGGAAAGGGTTCCGGAAACACCATATATTTT.